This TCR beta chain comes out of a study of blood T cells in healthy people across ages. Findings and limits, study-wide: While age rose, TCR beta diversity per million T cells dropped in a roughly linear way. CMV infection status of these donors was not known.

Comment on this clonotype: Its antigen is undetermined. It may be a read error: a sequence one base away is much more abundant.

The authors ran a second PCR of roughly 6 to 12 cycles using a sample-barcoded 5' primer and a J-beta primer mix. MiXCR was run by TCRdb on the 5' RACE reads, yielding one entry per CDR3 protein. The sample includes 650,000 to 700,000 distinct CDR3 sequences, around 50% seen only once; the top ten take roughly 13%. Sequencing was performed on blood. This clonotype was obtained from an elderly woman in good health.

The CDR3 spells CASSLYAGITDTQYF. The DNA for the CDR3 is TGTGCCAGCAGTTTATATGCGGGTATCACAGATACGCAGTATTTT. V gene TRBV27 combines with J gene TRBJ2-3, with a tentative D call TRBD2 (5 bases). The CDR3 has 15 amino acids. V was cut by 1 base and J by 2 bases, with 10 bases left in between. CDR1 MNHEY and CDR2 SMNVEV come from the germline V gene (reference sequence).